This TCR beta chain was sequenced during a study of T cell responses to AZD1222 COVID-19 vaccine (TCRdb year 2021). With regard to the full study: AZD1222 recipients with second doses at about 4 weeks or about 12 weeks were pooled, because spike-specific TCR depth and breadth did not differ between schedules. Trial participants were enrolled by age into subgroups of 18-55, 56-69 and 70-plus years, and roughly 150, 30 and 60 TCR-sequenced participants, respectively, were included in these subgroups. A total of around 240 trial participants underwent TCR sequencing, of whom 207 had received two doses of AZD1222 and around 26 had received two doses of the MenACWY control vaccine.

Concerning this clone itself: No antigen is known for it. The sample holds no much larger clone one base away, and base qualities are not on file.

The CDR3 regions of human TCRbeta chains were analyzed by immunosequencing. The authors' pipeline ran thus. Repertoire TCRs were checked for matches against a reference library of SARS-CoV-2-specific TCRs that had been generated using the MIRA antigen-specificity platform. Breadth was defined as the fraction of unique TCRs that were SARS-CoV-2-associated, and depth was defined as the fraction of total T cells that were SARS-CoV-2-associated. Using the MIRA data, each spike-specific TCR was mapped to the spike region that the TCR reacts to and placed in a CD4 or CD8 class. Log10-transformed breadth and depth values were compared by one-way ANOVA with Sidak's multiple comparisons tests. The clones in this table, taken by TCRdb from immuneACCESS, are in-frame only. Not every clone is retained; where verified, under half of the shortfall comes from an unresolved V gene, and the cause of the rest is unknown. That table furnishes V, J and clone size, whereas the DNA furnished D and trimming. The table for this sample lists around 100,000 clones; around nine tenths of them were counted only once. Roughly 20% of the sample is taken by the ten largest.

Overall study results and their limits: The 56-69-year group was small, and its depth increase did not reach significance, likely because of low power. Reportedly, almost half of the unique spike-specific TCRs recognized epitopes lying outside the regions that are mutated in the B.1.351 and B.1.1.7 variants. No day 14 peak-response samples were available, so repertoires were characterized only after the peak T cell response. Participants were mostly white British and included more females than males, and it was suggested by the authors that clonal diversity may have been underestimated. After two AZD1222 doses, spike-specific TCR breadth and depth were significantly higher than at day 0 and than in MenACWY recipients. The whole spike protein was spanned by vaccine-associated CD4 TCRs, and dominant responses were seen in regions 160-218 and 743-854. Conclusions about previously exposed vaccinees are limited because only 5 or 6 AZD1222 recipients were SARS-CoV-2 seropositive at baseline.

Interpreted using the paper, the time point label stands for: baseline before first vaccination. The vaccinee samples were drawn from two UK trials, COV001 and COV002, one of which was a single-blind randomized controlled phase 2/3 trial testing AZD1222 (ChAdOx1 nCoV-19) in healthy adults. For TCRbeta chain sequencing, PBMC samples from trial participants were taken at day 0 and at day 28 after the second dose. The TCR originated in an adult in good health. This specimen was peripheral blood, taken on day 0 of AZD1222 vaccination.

The DNA reads as follows: TGTGCCAGCAGCCAGCAAGGATACACGGGGAGCGACTATGGCTACACCTTC. It translates as CASSQQGYTGSDYGYTF. Here the chain combines TRBV7-9 and TRBJ1-2, with the D gene not confidently named. CDR1 SEHNR and CDR2 FQNEAQ are derived from the germline V gene (reference sequence). At the junction V is shortened by 5 bases and J by 3 bases, with 22 bases in between. From the cysteine up to the phenylalanine, the CDR3 has a length of 17 residues. The kept DNA is CDR3 alone, 51 bases in frame from the first base.